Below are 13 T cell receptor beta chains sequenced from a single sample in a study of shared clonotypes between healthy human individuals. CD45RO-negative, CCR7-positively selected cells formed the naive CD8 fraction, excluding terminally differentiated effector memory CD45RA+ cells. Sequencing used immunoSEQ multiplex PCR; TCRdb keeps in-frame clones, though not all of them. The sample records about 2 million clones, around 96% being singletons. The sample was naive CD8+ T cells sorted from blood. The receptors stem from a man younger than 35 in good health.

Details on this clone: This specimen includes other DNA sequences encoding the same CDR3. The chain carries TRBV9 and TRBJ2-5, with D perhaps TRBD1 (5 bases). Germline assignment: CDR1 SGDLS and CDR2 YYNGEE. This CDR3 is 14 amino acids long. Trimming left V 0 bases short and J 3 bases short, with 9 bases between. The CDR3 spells CASSVGAGKETQYF. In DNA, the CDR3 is TGTGCCAGCAGCGTAGGGGCAGGGAAAGAGACCCAGTACTTC.

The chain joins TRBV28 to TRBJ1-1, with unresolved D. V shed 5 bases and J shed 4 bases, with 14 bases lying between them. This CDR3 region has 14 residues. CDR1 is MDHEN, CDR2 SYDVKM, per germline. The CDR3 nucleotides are TGTGCCAGCAGTCCGGGTACCGATGGCACTGAAGCTTTCTTT. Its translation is CASSPGTDGTEAFF.

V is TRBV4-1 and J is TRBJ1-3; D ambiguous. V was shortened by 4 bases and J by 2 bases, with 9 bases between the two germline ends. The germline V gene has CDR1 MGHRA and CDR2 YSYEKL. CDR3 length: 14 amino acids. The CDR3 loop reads CASSLRDPGNTIYF. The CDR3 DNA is TGCGCCAGCAGCCTCCGTGACCCTGGAAACACCATATATTTT.

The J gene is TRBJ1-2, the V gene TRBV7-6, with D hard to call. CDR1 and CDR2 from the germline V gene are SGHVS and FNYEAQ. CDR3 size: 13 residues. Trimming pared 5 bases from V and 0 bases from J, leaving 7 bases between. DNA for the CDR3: TGTGCCAGCAGCAAGACCCCTAACTATGGCTACACCTTC. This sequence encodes CASSKTPNYGYTF. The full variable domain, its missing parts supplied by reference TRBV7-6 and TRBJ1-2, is GAGVSQSPRYKVTKRGQDVALRCDPISGHVSLYWYRQALGQGPEFLTYFNYEAQQDKSGLPNDRFSAERPEGSISTLTIQRTEQRDSAMYRCASSKTPNYGYTFGSGTRLTVV.

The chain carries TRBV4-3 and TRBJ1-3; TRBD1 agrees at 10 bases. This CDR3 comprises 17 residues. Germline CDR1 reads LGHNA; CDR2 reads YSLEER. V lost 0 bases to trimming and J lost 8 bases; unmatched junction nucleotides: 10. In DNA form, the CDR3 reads TGCGCCAGCAGCCAAGATCAAGAGACAGGGGGCCGGCACACCATATATTTT. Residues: CASSQDQETGGRHTIYF.

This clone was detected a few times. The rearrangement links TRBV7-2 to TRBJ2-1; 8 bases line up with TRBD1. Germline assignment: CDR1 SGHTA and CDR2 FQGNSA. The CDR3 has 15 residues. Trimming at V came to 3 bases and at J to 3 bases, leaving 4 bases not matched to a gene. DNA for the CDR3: TGTGCCAGCAGCTTCGCAGGGGGCATCTACAATGAGCAGTTCTTC. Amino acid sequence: CASSFAGGIYNEQFF.

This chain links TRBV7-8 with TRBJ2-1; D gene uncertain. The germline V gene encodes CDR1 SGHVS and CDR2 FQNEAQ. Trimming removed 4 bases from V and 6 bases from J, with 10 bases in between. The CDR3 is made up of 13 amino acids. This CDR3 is CASSSSRSNEQFF. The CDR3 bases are TGTGCCAGCAGCTCATCTAGGTCCAATGAGCAGTTCTTC.

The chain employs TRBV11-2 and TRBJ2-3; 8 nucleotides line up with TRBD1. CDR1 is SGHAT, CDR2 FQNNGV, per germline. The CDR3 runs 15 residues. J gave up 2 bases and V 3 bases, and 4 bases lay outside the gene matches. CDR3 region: CASSFTDRVTDTQYF. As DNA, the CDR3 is TGTGCCAGCAGCTTCACGGACAGGGTCACAGATACGCAGTATTTT.

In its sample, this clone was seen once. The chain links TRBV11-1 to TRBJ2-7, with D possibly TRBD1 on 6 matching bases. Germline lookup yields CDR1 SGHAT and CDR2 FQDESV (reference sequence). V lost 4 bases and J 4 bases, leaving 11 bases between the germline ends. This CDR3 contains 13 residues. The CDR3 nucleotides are TGTGCCAGCAGCTCTCCGGACAGTTACGAGCAGTACTTC. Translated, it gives CASSSPDSYEQYF.

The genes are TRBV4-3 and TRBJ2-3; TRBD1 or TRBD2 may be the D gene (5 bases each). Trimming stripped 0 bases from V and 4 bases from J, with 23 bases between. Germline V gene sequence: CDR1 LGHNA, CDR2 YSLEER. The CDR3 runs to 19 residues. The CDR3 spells CASSQDNGILLVGADTQYF. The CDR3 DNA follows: TGCGCCAGCAGCCAAGACAATGGAATATTGTTGGTGGGGGCAGATACGCAGTATTTT.

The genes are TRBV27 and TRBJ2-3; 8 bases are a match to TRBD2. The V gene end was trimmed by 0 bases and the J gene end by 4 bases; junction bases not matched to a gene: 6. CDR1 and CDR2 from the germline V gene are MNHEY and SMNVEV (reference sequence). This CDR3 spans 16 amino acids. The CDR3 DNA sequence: TGTGCCAGCAGTTTATCGTTCGGGGGGGCCCCAGATACGCAGTATTTT. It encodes CASSLSFGGAPDTQYF.

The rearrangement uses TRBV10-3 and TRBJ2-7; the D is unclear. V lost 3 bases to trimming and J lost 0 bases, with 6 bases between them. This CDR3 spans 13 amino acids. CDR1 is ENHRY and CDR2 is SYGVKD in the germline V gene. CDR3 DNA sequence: TGTGCCATCAGTGAAGATTACTCCTACGAGCAGTACTTC. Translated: CAISEDYSYEQYF.

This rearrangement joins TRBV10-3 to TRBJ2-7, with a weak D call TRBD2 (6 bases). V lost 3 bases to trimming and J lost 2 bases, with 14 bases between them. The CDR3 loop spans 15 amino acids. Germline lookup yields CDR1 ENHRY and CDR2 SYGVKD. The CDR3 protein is CAISDLGGSTYEQYF. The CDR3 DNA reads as TGTGCCATCAGTGACTTGGGGGGATCTACCTACGAGCAGTACTTC.